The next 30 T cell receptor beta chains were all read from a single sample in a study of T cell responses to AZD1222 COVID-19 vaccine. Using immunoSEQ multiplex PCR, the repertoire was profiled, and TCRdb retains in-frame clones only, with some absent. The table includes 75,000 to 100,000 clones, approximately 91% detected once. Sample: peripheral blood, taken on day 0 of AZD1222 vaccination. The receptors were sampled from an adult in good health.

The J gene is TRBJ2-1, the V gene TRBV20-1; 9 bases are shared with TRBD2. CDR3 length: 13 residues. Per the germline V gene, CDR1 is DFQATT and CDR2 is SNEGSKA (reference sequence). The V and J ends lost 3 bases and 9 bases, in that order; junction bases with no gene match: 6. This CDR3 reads CSASPSGIGEQFF. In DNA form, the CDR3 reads TGCAGTGCTAGTCCTAGCGGGATTGGTGAGCAGTTCTTC.

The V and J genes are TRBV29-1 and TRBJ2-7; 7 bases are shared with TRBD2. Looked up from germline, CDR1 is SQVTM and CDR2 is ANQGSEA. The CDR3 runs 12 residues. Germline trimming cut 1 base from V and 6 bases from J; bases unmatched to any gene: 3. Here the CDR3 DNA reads TGCAGCGTTGAAGGGGGGGGACGCGAGCAGTACTTC. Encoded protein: CSVEGGGREQYF.

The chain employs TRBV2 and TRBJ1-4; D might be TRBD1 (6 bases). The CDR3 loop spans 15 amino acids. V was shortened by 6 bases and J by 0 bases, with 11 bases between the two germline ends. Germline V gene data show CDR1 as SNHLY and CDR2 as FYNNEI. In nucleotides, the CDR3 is TGTGCCAGCAGAAGGGGGGGGGCAACTAATGAAAAACTGTTTTTT. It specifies CASRRGGATNEKLFF.

The CDR3 is CASSLGLFEAFF. DNA of the CDR3: TGTGCCAGCAGCTTAGGGCTTTTTGAAGCTTTCTTT. This chain connects TRBV7-8 to TRBJ1-1; D ambiguous. Trimming left V 1 base short and J 7 bases short, with 7 bases between. The CDR3 extends over 12 amino acids. Looked up from germline, CDR1 is SGHVS and CDR2 is FQNEAQ. Looking up the rest from reference TRBV7-8 and TRBJ1-1 gives the full variable domain: GAGVSQSPRYKVAKRGQDVALRCDPISGHVSLFWYQQALGQGPEFLTYFQNEAQLDKSGLPSDRFFAERPEGSVSTLKIQRTQQEDSAVYLCASSLGLFEAFFGQGTRLTVV.

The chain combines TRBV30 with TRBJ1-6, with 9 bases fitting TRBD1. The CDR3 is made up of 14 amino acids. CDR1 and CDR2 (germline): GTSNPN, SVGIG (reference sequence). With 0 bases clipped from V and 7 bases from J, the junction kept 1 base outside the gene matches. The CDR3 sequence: CAWSVGTGNSPLHF. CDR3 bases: TGTGCCTGGAGTGTCGGGACAGGGAATTCACCCCTCCACTTT.

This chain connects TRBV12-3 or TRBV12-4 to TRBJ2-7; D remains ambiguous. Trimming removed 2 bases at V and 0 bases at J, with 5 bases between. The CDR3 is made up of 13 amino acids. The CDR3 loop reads CASSLTPSYEQYF. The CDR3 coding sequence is TGTGCCAGCAGTTTAACACCCTCCTACGAGCAGTACTTC.

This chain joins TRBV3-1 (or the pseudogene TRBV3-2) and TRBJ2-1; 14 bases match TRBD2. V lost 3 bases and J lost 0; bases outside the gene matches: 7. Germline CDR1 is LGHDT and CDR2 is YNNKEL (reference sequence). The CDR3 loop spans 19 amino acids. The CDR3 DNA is TGTGCCAGCAGCCAGGGGGGACTAGCGGGAGTGGGCTCCTACAATGAGCAGTTCTTC. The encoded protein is CASSQGGLAGVGSYNEQFF.

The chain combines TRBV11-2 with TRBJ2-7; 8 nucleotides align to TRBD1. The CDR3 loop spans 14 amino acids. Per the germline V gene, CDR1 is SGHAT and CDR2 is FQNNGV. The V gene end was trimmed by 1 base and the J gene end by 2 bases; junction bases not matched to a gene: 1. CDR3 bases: TGTGCCAGCAGCTTAGTGACAGGGGCCTACGAGCAGTACTTC. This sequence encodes CASSLVTGAYEQYF.

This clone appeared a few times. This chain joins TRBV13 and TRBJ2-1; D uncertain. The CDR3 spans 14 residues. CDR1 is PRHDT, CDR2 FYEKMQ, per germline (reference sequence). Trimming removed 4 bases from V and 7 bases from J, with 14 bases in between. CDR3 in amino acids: CASSSGRAINEQFF. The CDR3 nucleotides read TGTGCCAGCAGCTCCGGTCGTGCTATTAATGAGCAGTTCTTC.

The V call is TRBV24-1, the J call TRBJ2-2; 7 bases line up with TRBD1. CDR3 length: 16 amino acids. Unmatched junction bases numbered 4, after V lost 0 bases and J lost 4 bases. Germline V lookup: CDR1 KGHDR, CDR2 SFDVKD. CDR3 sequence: CATSDLKGAVTGELFF. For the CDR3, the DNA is TGTGCCACCAGTGATTTGAAGGGGGCGGTCACCGGGGAGCTGTTTTTT.

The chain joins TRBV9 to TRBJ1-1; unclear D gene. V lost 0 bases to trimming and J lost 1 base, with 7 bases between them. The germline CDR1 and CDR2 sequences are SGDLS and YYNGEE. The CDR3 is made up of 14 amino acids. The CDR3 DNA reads TGTGCCAGCAGCGTAGACGGGTCGAACACTGAAGCTTTCTTT. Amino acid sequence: CASSVDGSNTEAFF. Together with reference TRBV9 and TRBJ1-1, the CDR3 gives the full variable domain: DSGVTQTPKHLITATGQRVTLRCSPRSGDLSVYWYQQSLDQGLQFLIQYYNGEERAKGNILERFSAQQFPDLHSELNLSSLELGDSALYFCASSVDGSNTEAFFGQGTRLTVV.

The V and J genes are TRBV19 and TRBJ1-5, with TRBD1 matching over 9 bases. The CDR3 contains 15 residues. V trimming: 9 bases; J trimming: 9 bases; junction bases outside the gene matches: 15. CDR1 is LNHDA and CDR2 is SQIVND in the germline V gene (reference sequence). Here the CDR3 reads CASTGGAGLWRPQHF. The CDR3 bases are TGTGCCAGCACAGGGGGCGCGGGGTTGTGGAGGCCCCAGCATTTT.

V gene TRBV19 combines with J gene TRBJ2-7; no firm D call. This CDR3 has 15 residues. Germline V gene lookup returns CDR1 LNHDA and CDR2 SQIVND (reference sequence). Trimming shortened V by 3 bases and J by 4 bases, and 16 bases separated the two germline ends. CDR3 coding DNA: TGTGCCAGTAGTATCAAAGTCGGCTATCCATACGAGCAGTACTTC. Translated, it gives CASSIKVGYPYEQYF.

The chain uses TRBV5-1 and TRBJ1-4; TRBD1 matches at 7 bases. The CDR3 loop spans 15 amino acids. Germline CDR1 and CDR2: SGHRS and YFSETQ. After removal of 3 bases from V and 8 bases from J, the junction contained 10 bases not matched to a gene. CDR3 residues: CASSSGVTGNEKLFF. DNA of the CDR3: TGCGCCAGCAGCTCCGGTGTGACAGGGAACGAAAAACTGTTTTTT.

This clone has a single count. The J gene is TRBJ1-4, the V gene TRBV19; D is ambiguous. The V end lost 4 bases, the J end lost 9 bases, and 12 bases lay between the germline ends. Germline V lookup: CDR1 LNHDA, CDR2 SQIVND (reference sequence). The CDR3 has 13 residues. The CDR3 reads CASSKSLGKKLFF. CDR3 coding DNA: TGTGCCAGTAGTAAATCTCTGGGGAAAAAACTGTTTTTT.

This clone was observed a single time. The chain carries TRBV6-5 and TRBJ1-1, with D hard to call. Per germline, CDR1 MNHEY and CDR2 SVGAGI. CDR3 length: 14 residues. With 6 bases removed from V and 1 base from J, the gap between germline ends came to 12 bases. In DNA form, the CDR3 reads TGTGCCAGCAGACCCTACGACCCGAACACTGAAGCTTTCTTT. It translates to CASRPYDPNTEAFF.

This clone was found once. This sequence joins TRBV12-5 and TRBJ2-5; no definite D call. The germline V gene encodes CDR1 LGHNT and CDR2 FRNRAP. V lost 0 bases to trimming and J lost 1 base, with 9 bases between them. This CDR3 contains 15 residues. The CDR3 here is CASGLVRTLQETQYF. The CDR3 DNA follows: TGTGCTAGTGGTTTGGTAAGGACCCTCCAAGAGACCCAGTACTTC.

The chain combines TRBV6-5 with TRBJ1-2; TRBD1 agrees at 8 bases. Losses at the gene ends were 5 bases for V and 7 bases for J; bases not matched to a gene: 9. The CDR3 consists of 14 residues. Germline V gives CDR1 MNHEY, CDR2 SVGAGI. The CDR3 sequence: CASSLRTGYGGYTF. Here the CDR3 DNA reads TGTGCCAGCAGTCTACGGACAGGGTACGGTGGCTACACCTTC.

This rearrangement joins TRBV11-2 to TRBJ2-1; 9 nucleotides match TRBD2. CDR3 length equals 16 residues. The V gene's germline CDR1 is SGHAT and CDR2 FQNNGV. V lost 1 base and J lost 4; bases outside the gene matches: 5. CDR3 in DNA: TGTGCCAGCAGCTTAGCCGGGACTAGCCGTTACAATGAGCAGTTCTTC. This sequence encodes CASSLAGTSRYNEQFF.

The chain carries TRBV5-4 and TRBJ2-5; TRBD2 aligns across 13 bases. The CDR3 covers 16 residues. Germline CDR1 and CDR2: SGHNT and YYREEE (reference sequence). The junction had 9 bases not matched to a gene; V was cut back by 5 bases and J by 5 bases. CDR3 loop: CASRKGLAGFGETQYF. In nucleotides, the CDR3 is TGTGCCAGCAGGAAGGGACTAGCGGGATTCGGGGAGACCCAGTACTTC.

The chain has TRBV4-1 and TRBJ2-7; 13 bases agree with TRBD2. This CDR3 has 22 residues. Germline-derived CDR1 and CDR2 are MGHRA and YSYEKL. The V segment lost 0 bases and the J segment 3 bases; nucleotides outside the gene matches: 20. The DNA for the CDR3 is TGCGCCAGCAGCCAAGAGGCTTCTCACCTACTAGCGGGAGGGCCACGTGACTACGAGCAGTACTTC. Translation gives CASSQEASHLLAGGPRDYEQYF.

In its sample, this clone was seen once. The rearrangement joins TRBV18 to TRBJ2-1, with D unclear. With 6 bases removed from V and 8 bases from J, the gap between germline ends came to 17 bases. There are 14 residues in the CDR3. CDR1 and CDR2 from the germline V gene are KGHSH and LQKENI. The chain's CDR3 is CASSFSPPFDEQFF. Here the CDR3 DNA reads TGTGCCAGCTCCTTTTCCCCCCCTTTTGATGAGCAGTTCTTC.

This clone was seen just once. Here the CDR3 DNA reads TGTGCCAGCAGTTACTCGATGACTAGCGGGTTTTCCTACAATGAGCAGTTCTTC. It encodes CASSYSMTSGFSYNEQFF. The rearrangement joins TRBV6-2 or TRBV6-3 to TRBJ2-1; 10 bases match TRBD2. The germline V gene has CDR1 MNHEY and CDR2 SVGEGT. The CDR3 spans 18 residues. The ends lost 0 bases at V and 1 base at J; junction bases unmatched: 6.

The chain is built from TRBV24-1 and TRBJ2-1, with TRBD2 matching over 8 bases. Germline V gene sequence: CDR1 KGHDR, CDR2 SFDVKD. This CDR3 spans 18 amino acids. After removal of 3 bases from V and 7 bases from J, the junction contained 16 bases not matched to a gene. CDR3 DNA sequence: TGTGCCACCAGTGATCCCTCCGGGGGAGCGGGAGTGAGGAATGAGCAGTTCTTC. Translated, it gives CATSDPSGGAGVRNEQFF.

The CDR3 protein is CASSRLAGAGEQFF. CDR3 nucleotides: TGTGCCAGCAGCAGACTAGCGGGAGCTGGTGAGCAGTTCTTC. V is TRBV6-2 or TRBV6-3 and J is TRBJ2-1; 12 bases align to TRBD2. The germline CDR1 and CDR2 sequences are MNHEY and SVGEGT. The CDR3 is 14 amino acids. Trimming at V came to 6 bases and at J to 9 bases, leaving 6 bases not matched to a gene.

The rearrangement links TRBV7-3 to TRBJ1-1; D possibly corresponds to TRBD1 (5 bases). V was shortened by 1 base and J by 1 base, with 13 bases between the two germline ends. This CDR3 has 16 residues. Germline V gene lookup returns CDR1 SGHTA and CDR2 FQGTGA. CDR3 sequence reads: CASSLRGIGGNTEAFF. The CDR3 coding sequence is TGTGCCAGCAGCTTAAGAGGTATCGGGGGGAACACTGAAGCTTTCTTT.

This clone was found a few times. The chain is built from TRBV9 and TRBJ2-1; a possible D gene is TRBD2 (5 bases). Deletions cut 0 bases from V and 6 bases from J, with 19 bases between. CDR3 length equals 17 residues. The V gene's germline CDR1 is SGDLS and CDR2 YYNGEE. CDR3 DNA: TGTGCCAGCAGCGTAGCTTATCGGACGCCCGCGGGCAATGAGCAGTTCTTC. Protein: CASSVAYRTPAGNEQFF.

CDR3 in amino acids: CASSQDLTGYSDEQFF. DNA of the CDR3: TGCGCCAGCAGCCAAGATCTTACAGGCTATTCGGATGAGCAGTTCTTC. The rearrangement uses TRBV4-3 and TRBJ2-1; D possibly corresponds to TRBD1 (5 bases). Per germline, CDR1 LGHNA and CDR2 YSLEER. The CDR3 is 16 residues long. V lost 0 bases, J lost 8 bases, and 17 bases lay in between.

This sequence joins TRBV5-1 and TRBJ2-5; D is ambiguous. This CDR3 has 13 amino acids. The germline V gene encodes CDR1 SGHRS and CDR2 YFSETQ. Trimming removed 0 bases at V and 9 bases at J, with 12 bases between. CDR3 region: CASSLVVAQSQYF. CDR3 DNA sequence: TGCGCCAGCAGCTTGGTGGTCGCTCAGTCCCAGTACTTC.

CDR3 loop: CASSSRTGYTF. The CDR3 region has the DNA TGTGCCAGCAGTTCAAGGACAGGCTACACCTTC. The chain is built from TRBV28 and TRBJ1-2, with D possibly TRBD1 on 5 matching bases. This CDR3 has 11 residues. Trimming removed 4 bases from V and 8 bases from J, with 8 bases in between. Germline CDR1 and CDR2: MDHEN and SYDVKM.